These 8 T cell receptor beta chains came from one sample sequenced in a study of beta chain features in type 1 diabetes. Expressed TCRB transcripts were sequenced after all isolated RNA was converted to cDNA. The table came from immunoSEQ multiplex PCR; TCRdb's copy has only in-frame clones and leaves some out. The sample has a few hundred thousand clones, over 12% seen once. Sequencing was performed on naive CD4+ T cells from blood. These receptors were obtained from a woman aged 18-35 years in good health.

This clone was detected only a few times. This sequence joins TRBV30 and TRBJ1-5; 9 nucleotides match TRBD1. This CDR3 is built from 15 residues. Trimming cost V 2 bases and J 0 bases; bases outside gene matches: 2. CDR1 is GTSNPN, CDR2 SVGIG, per germline (reference sequence). CDR3 in amino acids: CAWSRTGDSNQPQHF. CDR3 sequence (DNA): TGTGCCTGGAGTCGGACAGGGGATAGCAATCAGCCCCAGCATTTT.

This chain links TRBV4-2 with TRBJ2-3; 8 positions agree with TRBD2. In germline, CDR1 is LGHNA, CDR2 YNFKEQ. V gave up 0 bases and J gave up 7 bases; unmatched junction bases: 9. This CDR3 comprises 16 residues. CDR3 DNA sequence: TGTGCCAGCAGCCAAGATTGGGGGACTAGGGTGAATACGCAGTATTTT. It encodes CASSQDWGTRVNTQYF.

This chain connects TRBV27 to TRBJ2-4; TRBD2 aligns across 7 bases. CDR1 and CDR2 (germline): MNHEY, SMNVEV (reference sequence). The CDR3 runs to 18 residues. V lost 5 bases to trimming and J lost 0 bases; unmatched junction nucleotides: 13. CDR3 sequence: CASSPRLAVVVAKNIQYF. The CDR3 DNA sequence: TGTGCCAGCAGTCCACGCCTAGCGGTTGTGGTAGCCAAAAACATTCAGTACTTC.

This chain joins TRBV27 and TRBJ2-1; no clear D. Per the germline V gene, CDR1 is MNHEY and CDR2 is SMNVEV (reference sequence). Trimming took off 3 bases at V and 11 bases at J, with 8 bases between the two ends. The length of the CDR3 is 11 residues. The CDR3 reads CASSFSEKQFF. CDR3 DNA: TGTGCCAGCAGTTTTTCAGAAAAGCAGTTCTTC.

The genes are TRBV18 and TRBJ2-7, with TRBD1 identical over 7 bases. Per the germline V gene, CDR1 is KGHSH and CDR2 is LQKENI. The V and J ends lost 4 bases and 5 bases, in that order; junction bases with no gene match: 11. The CDR3 covers 15 residues. CDR3 loop: CASSLLSTGKDEQYF. The DNA for the CDR3 is TGTGCCAGCTCACTCTTATCGACAGGGAAGGACGAGCAGTACTTC.

This sequence joins TRBV7-9 and TRBJ2-7, with D possibly TRBD2 on 5 matching bases. The germline V gene encodes CDR1 SEHNR and CDR2 FQNEAQ (reference sequence). Trimming removed 2 bases from V and 6 bases from J, with 14 bases in between. The CDR3 is 14 residues long. The CDR3 reads CASSLNEGPGEQYF. In DNA form, the CDR3 reads TGTGCCAGCAGCTTAAACGAGGGCCCGGGCGAGCAGTACTTC.

V gene TRBV2 combines with J gene TRBJ1-5, with 7 nucleotides matching TRBD1. V lost 6 bases to trimming and J lost 6 bases; unmatched junction nucleotides: 8. Germline CDR1 SNHLY, CDR2 FYNNEI. There are 14 residues in the CDR3. The CDR3 here is CASRTRQGGQPQHF. CDR3 coding DNA: TGTGCCAGCAGGACTCGACAGGGCGGTCAGCCCCAGCATTTT.

This clone was detected only a few times. The chain recombines TRBV7-9 with TRBJ2-1, with TRBD2 identical over 14 bases. Germline V CDR1 and CDR2: SEHNR, FQNEAQ (reference sequence). J was trimmed by 15 bases and V by 1 base; bases with no gene match: 8. CDR3 length: 15 residues. CDR3 nucleotide sequence: TGTGCCAGCAGCTTAGTCGGGACTAGCGGGAGCGACAGGTTCTTC. Its protein is CASSLVGTSGSDRFF.